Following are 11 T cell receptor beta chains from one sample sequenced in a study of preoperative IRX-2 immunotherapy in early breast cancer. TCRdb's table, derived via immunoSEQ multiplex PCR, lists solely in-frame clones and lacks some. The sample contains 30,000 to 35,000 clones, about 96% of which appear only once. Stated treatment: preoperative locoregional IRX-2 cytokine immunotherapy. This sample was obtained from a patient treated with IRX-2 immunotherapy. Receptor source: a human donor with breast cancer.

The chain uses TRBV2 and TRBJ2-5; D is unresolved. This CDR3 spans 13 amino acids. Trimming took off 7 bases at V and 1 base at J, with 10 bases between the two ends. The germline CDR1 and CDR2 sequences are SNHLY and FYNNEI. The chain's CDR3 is CASNFQVQETQYF. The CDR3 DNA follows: TGTGCCAGCAATTTCCAGGTCCAAGAGACCCAGTACTTC.

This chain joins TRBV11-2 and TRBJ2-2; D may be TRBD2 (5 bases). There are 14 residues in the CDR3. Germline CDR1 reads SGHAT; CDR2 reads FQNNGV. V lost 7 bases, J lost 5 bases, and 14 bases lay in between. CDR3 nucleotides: TGTGCCAGCAACCGCATAGAGCGGACCGGGGAGCTGTTTTTT. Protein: CASNRIERTGELFF.

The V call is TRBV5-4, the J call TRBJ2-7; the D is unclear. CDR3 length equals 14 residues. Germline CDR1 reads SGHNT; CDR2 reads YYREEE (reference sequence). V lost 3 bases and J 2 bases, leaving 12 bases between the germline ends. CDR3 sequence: CASSYGRGAYEQYF. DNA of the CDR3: TGTGCCAGCAGCTATGGTCGCGGTGCCTACGAGCAGTACTTC. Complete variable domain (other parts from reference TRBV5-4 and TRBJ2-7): ETGVTQSPTHLIKTRGQQVTLRCSSQSGHNTVSWYQQALGQGPQFIFQYYREEENGRGNFPPRFSGLQFPNYSSELNVNALELDDSALYLCASSYGRGAYEQYFGPGTRLTVT.

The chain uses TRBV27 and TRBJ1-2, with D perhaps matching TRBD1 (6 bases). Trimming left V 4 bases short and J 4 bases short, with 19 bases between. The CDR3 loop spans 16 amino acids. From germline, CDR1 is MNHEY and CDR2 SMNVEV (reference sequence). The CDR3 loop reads CASSSRGAGTLYGYTF. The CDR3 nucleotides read TGTGCCAGCAGTTCTAGGGGGGCGGGGACCCTCTATGGCTACACCTTC.

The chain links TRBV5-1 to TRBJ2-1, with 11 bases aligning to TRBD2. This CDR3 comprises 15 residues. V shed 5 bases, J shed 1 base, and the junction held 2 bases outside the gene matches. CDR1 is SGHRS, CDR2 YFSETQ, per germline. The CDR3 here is CASRTSGSSYNEQFF. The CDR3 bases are TGCGCCAGCAGAACTAGCGGGAGTTCCTACAATGAGCAGTTCTTC.

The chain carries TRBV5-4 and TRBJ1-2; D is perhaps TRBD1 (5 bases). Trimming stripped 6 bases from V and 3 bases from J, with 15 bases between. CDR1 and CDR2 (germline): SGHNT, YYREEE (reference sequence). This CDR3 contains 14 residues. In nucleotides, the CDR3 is TGTGCCAGCAAGGTGGGGCAGACCTACTATGGCTACACCTTC. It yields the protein CASKVGQTYYGYTF.

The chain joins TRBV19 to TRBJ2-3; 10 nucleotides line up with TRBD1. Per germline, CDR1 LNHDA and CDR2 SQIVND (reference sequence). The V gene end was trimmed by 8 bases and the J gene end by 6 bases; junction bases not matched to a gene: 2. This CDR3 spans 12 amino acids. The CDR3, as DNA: TGTGCCAGTGGGACAGGGGCGGATACGCAGTATTTT. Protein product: CASGTGADTQYF. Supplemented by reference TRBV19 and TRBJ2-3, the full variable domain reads DGGITQSPKYLFRKEGQNVTLSCEQNLNHDAMYWYRQDPGQGLRLIYYSQIVNDFQKGDIAEGYSVSREKKESFPLTVTSAQKNPTAFYLCASGTGADTQYFGPGTRLTVL.

In nucleotides, the CDR3 is TGCGCCAGCAGCCAAGTATTAGCGGGAGTAGGAGAGACCCAGTACTTC. It is translated as CASSQVLAGVGETQYF. The rearrangement links TRBV4-1 to TRBJ2-5; 9 bases agree with TRBD2. CDR1 is MGHRA and CDR2 is YSYEKL in the germline V gene. CDR3 length equals 16 residues. Trimming removed 1 base from V and 4 bases from J; junction bases left unmatched: 7.

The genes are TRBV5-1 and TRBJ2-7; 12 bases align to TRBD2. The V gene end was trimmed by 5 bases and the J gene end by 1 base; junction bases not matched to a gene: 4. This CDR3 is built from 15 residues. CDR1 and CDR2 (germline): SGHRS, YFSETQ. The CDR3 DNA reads TGCGCCAGCAGTCGACTAGCGGGGGAATCCTACGAGCAGTACTTC. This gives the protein CASSRLAGESYEQYF.

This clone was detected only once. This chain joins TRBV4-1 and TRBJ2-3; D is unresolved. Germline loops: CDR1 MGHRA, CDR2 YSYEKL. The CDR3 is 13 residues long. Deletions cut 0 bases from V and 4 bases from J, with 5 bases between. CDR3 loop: CASSQDRSDTQYF. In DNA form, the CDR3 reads TGCGCCAGCAGCCAAGATCGTTCAGATACGCAGTATTTT.

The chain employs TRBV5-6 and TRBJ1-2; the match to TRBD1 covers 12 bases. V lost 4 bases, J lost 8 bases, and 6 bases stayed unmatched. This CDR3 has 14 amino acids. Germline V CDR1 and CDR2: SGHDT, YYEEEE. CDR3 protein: CASSLGTGGDGYTF. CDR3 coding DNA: TGTGCCAGCAGCCTCGGGACAGGGGGCGACGGCTACACCTTC.